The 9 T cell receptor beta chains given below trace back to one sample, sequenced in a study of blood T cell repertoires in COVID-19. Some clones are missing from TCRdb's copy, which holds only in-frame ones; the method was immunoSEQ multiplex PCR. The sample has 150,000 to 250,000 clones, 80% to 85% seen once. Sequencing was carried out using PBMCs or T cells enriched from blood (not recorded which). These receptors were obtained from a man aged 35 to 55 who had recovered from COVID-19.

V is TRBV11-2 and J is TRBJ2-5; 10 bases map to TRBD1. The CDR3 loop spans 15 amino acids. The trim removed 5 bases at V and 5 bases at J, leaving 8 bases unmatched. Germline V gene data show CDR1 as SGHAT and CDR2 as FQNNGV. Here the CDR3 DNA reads TGTGCCAGCAGCCCCCGGGACAGGGGATTCGAGACCCAGTACTTC. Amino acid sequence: CASSPRDRGFETQYF.

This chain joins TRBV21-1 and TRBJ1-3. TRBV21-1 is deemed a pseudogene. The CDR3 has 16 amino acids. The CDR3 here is CASSKLLISSGNTIYF. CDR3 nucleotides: TGTGCCAGCAGCAAATTATTAATTTCCTCTGGAAACACCATATATTTT.

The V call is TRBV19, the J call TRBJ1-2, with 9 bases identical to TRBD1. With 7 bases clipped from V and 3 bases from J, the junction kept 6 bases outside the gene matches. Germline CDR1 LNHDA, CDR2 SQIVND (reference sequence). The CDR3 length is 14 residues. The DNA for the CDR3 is TGTGCCAGTATTGGACAGGGGCGGCACTATGGCTACACCTTC. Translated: CASIGQGRHYGYTF.

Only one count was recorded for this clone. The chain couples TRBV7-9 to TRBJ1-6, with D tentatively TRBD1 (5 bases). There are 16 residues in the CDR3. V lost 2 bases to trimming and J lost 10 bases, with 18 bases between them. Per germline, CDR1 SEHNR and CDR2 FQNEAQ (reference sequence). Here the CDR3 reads CASSLQGAGEGSPLHF. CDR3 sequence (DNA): TGTGCCAGCAGCTTACAAGGGGCCGGTGAAGGGTCACCCCTCCACTTT. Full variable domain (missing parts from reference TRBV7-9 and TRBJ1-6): DTGVSQNPRHKITKRGQNVTFRCDPISEHNRLYWYRQTLGQGPEFLTYFQNEAQLEKSRLLSDRFSAERPKGSFSTLEIQRTEQGDSAMYLCASSLQGAGEGSPLHFGNGTRLTVT.

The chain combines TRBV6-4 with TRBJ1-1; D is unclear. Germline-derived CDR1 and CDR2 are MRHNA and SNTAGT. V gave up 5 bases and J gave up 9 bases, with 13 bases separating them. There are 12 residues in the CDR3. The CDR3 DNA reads TGTGCCAGCAGTTCGGGAGGAGCCCAAGCTTTCTTT. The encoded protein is CASSSGGAQAFF.

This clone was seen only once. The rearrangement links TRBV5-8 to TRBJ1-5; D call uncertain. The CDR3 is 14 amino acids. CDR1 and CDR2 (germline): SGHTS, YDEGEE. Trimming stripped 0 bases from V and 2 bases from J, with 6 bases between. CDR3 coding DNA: TGTGCCAGCAGCTTGGGTACAGGCAATCAGCCCCAGCATTTT. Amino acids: CASSLGTGNQPQHF.

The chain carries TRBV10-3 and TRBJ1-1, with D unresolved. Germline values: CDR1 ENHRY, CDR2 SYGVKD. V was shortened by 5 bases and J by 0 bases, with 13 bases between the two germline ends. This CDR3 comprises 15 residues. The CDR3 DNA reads TGTGCCATCAGTAACAGTGAGCTCATGAACACTGAAGCTTTCTTT. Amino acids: CAISNSELMNTEAFF.

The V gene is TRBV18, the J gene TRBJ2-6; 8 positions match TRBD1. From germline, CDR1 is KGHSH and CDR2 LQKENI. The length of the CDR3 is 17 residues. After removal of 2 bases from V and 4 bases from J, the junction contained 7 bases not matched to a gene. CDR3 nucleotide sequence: TGTGCCAGCTCACCAACGTCAAGGGACAGGGGGGCCAACGTCCTGACTTTC. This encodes CASSPTSRDRGANVLTF.

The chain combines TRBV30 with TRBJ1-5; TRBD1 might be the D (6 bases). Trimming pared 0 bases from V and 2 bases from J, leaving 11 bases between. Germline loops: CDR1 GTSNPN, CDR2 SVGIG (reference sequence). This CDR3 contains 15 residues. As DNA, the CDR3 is TGTGCCTGGAGTGTAGGGGGGGCCGGCAATCAGCCCCAGCATTTT. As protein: CAWSVGGAGNQPQHF. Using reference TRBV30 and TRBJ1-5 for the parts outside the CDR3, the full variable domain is SQTIHQWPATLVQPVGSPLSLECTVEGTSNPNLYWYRQAAGRGLQLLFYSVGIGQISSEVPQNLSASRPQDRQFILSSKKLLLSDSGFYLCAWSVGGAGNQPQHFGDGTRLSIL.